The subject of this entry is one T cell receptor beta chain. This record belongs to a study of blood T cell repertoires in COVID-19. Study information: The study drew acute and convalescent COVID-19 samples from the United States, Italy and Spain. Sample material is recorded as cDNA or gDNA derived from T cells, B-cell-depleted T cells, or PBMCs.

In the original processing: Reference gene primer amplification in the assay estimated nucleated cell counts. Only in-frame clones appear in the TCRdb table, and some are missing; sequencing was by immunoSEQ multiplex PCR. V and J calls plus clone size are reproduced from that table; the DNA served to infer D and trimming. The sample shows 60,000 to 75,000 clones, approximately 91% of them seen only once. Germline V gene sequence: CDR1 MNHEY, CDR2 SVGEGT. This CDR3 is 12 amino acids long. With 5 bases removed from V and 5 bases from J, the gap between germline ends came to 9 bases. The chain has TRBV6-2 or TRBV6-3 and TRBJ1-1, with D hard to call. The sample consisted of peripheral blood. This sequence originates from a human donor in a cohort sampled during active COVID-19. The CDR3 region is CASSPGWTEAFF. CDR3 coding DNA: TGTGCCAGCAGTCCGGGTTGGACTGAAGCTTTCTTT.